The clone carrying this T cell receptor beta chain has a count of ten or more. Its target is unknown. Germline V gene lookup returns CDR1 MNHNS and CDR2 SASEGT. This CDR3 spans 14 amino acids. V was trimmed by 7 bases and J by 8 bases, leaving 20 bases between them. It was RNA transcripts that yielded the amplified TCR beta CDR3 regions. With the HTBI primer set, the TCR CDR3 went through a first round of RT-PCR. A single record per CDR3 protein comes from TCRdb applying MiXCR to the multiplex PCR reads. The repertoire holds around 360,000 distinct CDR3 sequences, 15% seen once, with around 20% in the top ten. The sample comes from a study of T cells in Graves' hyperthyroidism and ophthalmopathy. Study-wide findings and caveats: Through a model of 13 V-J features, ophthalmopathy was separated from stable hyperthyroidism.

Among ophthalmopathy patients, the Clinical Activity Score reached at least 3, the NOSPECS grade reached at least 4, and duration remained under 3 months. Uncontrolled infections, other autoimmune diseases, pregnancy or lactation led to exclusion of patients. Orbital computed tomography, thyroid ultrasound, serum thyroxine and TRAb, and clinical symptoms together informed the diagnoses. Material: blood. The TCR was taken from a woman in her fifties or sixties with Graves' ophthalmopathy. The chain links TRBV6-1 to TRBJ1-2, with D perhaps TRBD1 (5 bases). The CDR3 region has the DNA TGTGCCAGCACCCCTAACGGGGCGCCGGCCGGCTACACCTTC. Translated, it gives CASTPNGAPAGYTF.